These 27 T cell receptor beta chains came from one sample sequenced in a study of patients and donors after allogeneic stem cell transplantation. TCRdb re-analysed the RT-PCR reads in MiXCR, keeping a single row per CDR3 protein. This table has under 200,000 distinct CDR3 sequences, approximately 30% appearing once. The sample was blood, either unsorted or a sorted T cell fraction (not recorded which). These receptors came from a human donor who was either an allogeneic HSCT recipient or a stem cell or donor lymphocyte infusion donor (not recorded which). It is not recorded whose cells these are; they may come from a transplant donor.

The chain employs TRBV6-5 and TRBJ2-2, with no clear D. V was clipped by 7 bases and J by 4 bases, with 16 bases between them. From germline, CDR1 is MNHEY and CDR2 SVGAGI. The CDR3 sequence is 15 residues long. The DNA of the CDR3 is TGTGCCAGCAAGGAGATGGGCGGAATCACCGGGGAGCTGTTTTTT. Protein sequence: CASKEMGGITGELFF.

This clonotype was seen many times. The genes are TRBV10-3 and TRBJ1-2, with 9 bases fitting TRBD1. Germline loops: CDR1 ENHRY, CDR2 SYGVKD. V shed 11 bases and J 2 bases; nucleotides not matched to a gene: 6. The CDR3 is made up of 13 amino acids. CDR3 residues: CASRTGVNYGYTF. The CDR3 nucleotides read TGTGCCTCAAGGACAGGGGTGAACTATGGCTACACCTTC.

This clonotype occurred a few times. The CDR3 is CASSPLAVRTDTQYF. The CDR3 nucleotides are TGTGCCAGCAGCCCTCTAGCGGTACGAACAGATACGCAGTATTTT. The V gene is TRBV9, the J gene TRBJ2-3, with TRBD2 matching 7 bases. V shed 4 bases and J 3 bases; nucleotides not matched to a gene: 8. This CDR3 has 15 residues. Germline V lookup: CDR1 SGDLS, CDR2 YYNGEE.

This clonotype was seen a handful of times. The J gene is TRBJ1-6, the V gene TRBV7-9, with no clear D. CDR1 and CDR2 from the germline V gene are SEHNR and FQNEAQ (reference sequence). Trimming stripped 7 bases from V and 8 bases from J, with 21 bases between. The CDR3 covers 16 residues. CDR3 sequence reads: CASTPRSLSSDSPLHF. Written as DNA, the CDR3 is TGTGCCAGCACCCCTCGCTCCTTATCGAGTGATTCACCCCTCCACTTT.

The chain has TRBV6-5 and TRBJ2-7, with 7 positions matching TRBD2. The germline V gene has CDR1 MNHEY and CDR2 SVGAGI. Trimming took 2 bases from V and 3 from J; bases not matched to a gene: 7. The CDR3 extends over 15 amino acids. In DNA form, the CDR3 reads TGTGCCAGCAGTTACGGCGGGGGAGGCGACTACGAGCAGTACTTC. Encoded protein: CASSYGGGGDYEQYF.

This clonotype was observed a few times. The chain employs TRBV3-1 and TRBJ2-5; 10 nucleotides align to TRBD1. CDR1 is LGHDT and CDR2 is YNNKEL in the germline V gene (reference sequence). The trim removed 6 bases at V and 5 bases at J, leaving 12 bases unmatched. The CDR3 is 16 amino acids. DNA for the CDR3: TGTGCCAGCAGACCCTTCGGGACAGGGGACGGGGAGACCCAGTACTTC. As protein: CASRPFGTGDGETQYF.

Here the CDR3 DNA reads TGTGCCAGCAACCCACGGGGGAGACCTTACGAGCAGTACTTC. Translating gives CASNPRGRPYEQYF. This rearrangement joins TRBV12-3 or TRBV12-4 to TRBJ2-7; D may be TRBD2 (6 bases). The CDR3 spans 14 residues. V was shortened by 7 bases and J by 4 bases, with 17 bases between the two germline ends.

This clonotype was seen a few times. The rearrangement links TRBV28 to TRBJ2-5; 11 bases map to TRBD2. The CDR3 covers 16 residues. V was clipped by 2 bases and J by 5 bases; unmatched bases: 7. Germline V lookup: CDR1 MDHEN, CDR2 SYDVKM. CDR3 DNA: TGTGCCAGCAGTTTAGTAGCGGGAGGGCCAAGGGAGACCCAGTACTTC. Translating gives CASSLVAGGPRETQYF.

V and J are TRBV7-6 and TRBJ1-1, with a possible D match to TRBD1 (5 bases). The CDR3 totals 15 residues. The V end was cut by 5 bases, the J end by 7 bases, with 20 bases between. Germline lookup yields CDR1 SGHVS and CDR2 FNYEAQ. CDR3 coding DNA: TGTGCCAGCAGCCGAGTGACCCGGGGGGACGGTGAAGCTTTCTTT. This translates into CASSRVTRGDGEAFF.

This clonotype was seen more than once but under ten times. The chain combines TRBV7-6 with TRBJ1-2, with a tentative D call TRBD1 (6 bases). The CDR3 is 15 residues long. CDR1 and CDR2 from the germline V gene are SGHVS and FNYEAQ. V was pared by 1 base and J by 7 bases, with 16 bases between. CDR3 region: CASSLGYRETSGYTF. The CDR3 coding sequence is TGTGCCAGCAGCTTAGGCTACAGGGAAACGAGTGGCTACACCTTC.

This chain links TRBV20-1 with TRBJ1-5; D may be TRBD1 (6 bases). This CDR3 has 14 amino acids. V lost 3 bases to trimming and J lost 1 base, with 10 bases between them. Germline V gene sequence: CDR1 DFQATT, CDR2 SNEGSKA (reference sequence). CDR3 in amino acids: CSASSGHSNQPQHF. CDR3 nucleotide sequence: TGCAGTGCTAGCTCGGGACACAGCAATCAGCCCCAGCATTTT.

In its sample, this clonotype was seen many times. V and J are TRBV7-9 and TRBJ1-1, with D perhaps TRBD1 (5 bases). The germline gives CDR1 SEHNR, CDR2 FQNEAQ (reference sequence). The CDR3 runs 14 residues. V lost 2 bases and J lost 1, with 8 bases in between. CDR3 region: CASSLQGTNTEAFF. The CDR3 DNA reads as TGTGCCAGCAGCTTACAGGGTACGAACACTGAAGCTTTCTTT.

This clonotype has only a few counts. V gene TRBV5-1 combines with J gene TRBJ2-7, with D possibly being TRBD1 (6 bases). There are 13 residues in the CDR3. V lost 5 bases, J lost 3 bases, and 12 bases lay in between. Germline lookup yields CDR1 SGHRS and CDR2 YFSETQ. The CDR3 bases are TGCGCCAGCAGAGAGGGGGATAACTACGAGCAGTACTTC. Translation: CASREGDNYEQYF.

The chain joins TRBV29-1 to TRBJ2-7; 10 nucleotides agree with TRBD2. V lost 7 bases to trimming and J lost 0 bases; unmatched junction nucleotides: 0. Germline-derived CDR1 and CDR2 are SQVTM and ANQGSEA. This CDR3 is built from 12 residues. The CDR3 DNA reads TGCAGCGGGACTAGCGGCTCCTACGAGCAGTACTTC. This codes for CSGTSGSYEQYF.

CDR3 in amino acids: CASSQPGTSGRNYNEQFF. CDR3 DNA: TGTGCCAGCAGCCAGCCGGGGACTAGCGGGCGGAACTACAATGAGCAGTTCTTC. The chain is built from TRBV4-2 and TRBJ2-1, with 12 bases that match TRBD2. This CDR3 is 18 amino acids long. Germline V gene data show CDR1 as LGHNA and CDR2 as YNFKEQ. The J segment lost 3 bases and the V segment lost 3 bases, leaving 9 bases of the junction unmatched.

Ten or more counts support this clonotype. The chain joins TRBV6-1 to TRBJ1-5; the match to TRBD1 covers 7 bases. The germline CDR1 and CDR2 sequences are MNHNS and SASEGT. The CDR3 runs to 15 residues. V lost 4 bases to trimming and J lost 3 bases; unmatched junction nucleotides: 6. In DNA, the CDR3 is TGTGCCAGCAGTGTCCTGACAGGGAACAATCAGCCCCAGCATTTT. Protein: CASSVLTGNNQPQHF.

The chain's CDR3 is CASSYSKSGPKNIQYF. The CDR3 coding sequence is TGTGCCAGCAGTTACTCGAAATCGGGTCCCAAAAACATTCAGTACTTC. The rearrangement links TRBV6-5 to TRBJ2-4; no definite D call. Trimming shortened V by 0 bases and J by 2 bases, and 11 bases separated the two germline ends. Per germline, CDR1 MNHEY and CDR2 SVGAGI. This CDR3 has 16 residues.

This clonotype was observed at least ten times. V usage is TRBV5-1 and J usage is TRBJ1-5, with 7 bases lining up with TRBD1. Germline V lookup: CDR1 SGHRS, CDR2 YFSETQ. After removal of 4 bases from V and 4 bases from J, the junction contained 2 bases not matched to a gene. The CDR3 is 13 residues long. The CDR3 loop reads CASSRDSNQPQHF. The CDR3 coding sequence is TGCGCCAGCAGCCGGGACAGTAATCAGCCCCAGCATTTT.

This clonotype was seen a few times. This chain uses TRBV11-2 with TRBJ1-5; D remains ambiguous. The CDR3 has 13 amino acids. The V and J ends lost 1 base and 6 bases respectively, with 7 bases between them. Germline-derived CDR1 and CDR2 are SGHAT and FQNNGV. In nucleotides, the CDR3 is TGTGCCAGCAGCTTAGGACCTTCTCAGCCCCAGCATTTT. As protein: CASSLGPSQPQHF.

This chain joins TRBV6-1 and TRBJ2-7, with unresolved D. Germline CDR1 reads MNHNS; CDR2 reads SASEGT. V lost 2 bases and J lost 2, with 16 bases in between. The CDR3 is 16 residues long. The CDR3 coding sequence is TGTGCCAGCAGTGAATTGGTCTGGGGATGGACCTACGAGCAGTACTTC. Its protein product is CASSELVWGWTYEQYF.

V is TRBV28 and J is TRBJ2-1; 10 bases fit TRBD1. The CDR3 consists of 17 residues. After removal of 4 bases from V and 1 base from J, the junction contained 7 bases not matched to a gene. Germline CDR1 MDHEN, CDR2 SYDVKM. CDR3 sequence reads: CASSSPTGGTSYNEQFF. The CDR3 DNA is TGTGCCAGCAGTTCTCCGACAGGGGGCACTTCCTACAATGAGCAGTTCTTC. Drawing the rest from reference TRBV28 and TRBJ2-1, the complete variable domain is DVKVTQSSRYLVKRTGEKVFLECVQDMDHENMFWYRQDPGLGLRLIYFSYDVKMKEKGDIPEGYSVSREKKERFSLILESASTNQTSMYLCASSSPTGGTSYNEQFFGPGTRLTVL.

The chain links TRBV24-1 to TRBJ2-3; D is uncertain. The germline V gene has CDR1 KGHDR and CDR2 SFDVKD. The CDR3 has 11 amino acids. Trimming took off 7 bases at V and 5 bases at J, with 6 bases between the two ends. The CDR3 spells CATSGGDTQYF. Here the CDR3 DNA reads TGTGCCACCAGCGGCGGAGATACGCAGTATTTT.

This clonotype occurred a few times. The chain carries TRBV6-1 and TRBJ1-2; the D gene is possibly TRBD1 (5 bases). CDR1 is MNHNS, CDR2 SASEGT, per germline. The length of the CDR3 is 16 residues. V gave up 8 bases and J gave up 4 bases, with 23 bases separating them. The CDR3 sequence: CASGGVFGLPFYGYTF. DNA of the CDR3: TGTGCCAGCGGGGGGGTCTTTGGCCTTCCCTTCTATGGCTACACCTTC.

The rearrangement joins TRBV27 to TRBJ2-1; D remains unclear. The germline V gene encodes CDR1 MNHEY and CDR2 SMNVEV (reference sequence). Trimming stripped 4 bases from V and 14 bases from J, with 12 bases between. The CDR3 spans 11 residues. This CDR3 is CASSSRPDEFF. CDR3 in DNA: TGTGCCAGCAGTTCGCGCCCAGACGAGTTCTTC.

The J gene is TRBJ2-5, the V gene TRBV2, with D unclear. The germline gives CDR1 SNHLY, CDR2 FYNNEI. CDR3 length: 12 residues. V dropped 4 bases and J dropped 6 bases, with 9 bases sitting between them. CDR3 sequence (DNA): TGTGCCAGCAGTGCGGGCAGACAGACCCAGTACTTC. Translated: CASSAGRQTQYF.

This clonotype was seen a handful of times. The genes are TRBV24-1 and TRBJ2-5, with 9 nucleotides matching TRBD2. Germline V gene data show CDR1 as KGHDR and CDR2 as SFDVKD. V was pared by 9 bases and J by 4 bases, with 5 bases of the junction left unmatched. This CDR3 region has 13 residues. CDR3 sequence (DNA): TGTGCCACCCGAGCGGGGGGTATAGAGACCCAGTACTTC. It codes for CATRAGGIETQYF.

The rearrangement uses TRBV20-1 and TRBJ1-2; 9 bases match TRBD1. Per the germline V gene, CDR1 is DFQATT and CDR2 is SNEGSKA (reference sequence). The CDR3 covers 13 residues. Unmatched junction bases numbered 5, after V lost 6 bases and J lost 3 bases. CDR3 residues: CSAGDREHYGYTF. The CDR3 nucleotides read TGCAGTGCCGGGGACAGGGAACACTATGGCTACACCTTC.